Below are 24 T cell receptor beta chains sequenced from a single sample in a study of tumor and adjacent non-tumor tissue in lung cancer. This sample's RNA came from whole unsorted tissue. Distant lung tissue was collected more than 3 cm away from the tumor edge. TCRbeta libraries were built with three rounds of nested PCR, modified from ARM-PCR. TCRdb ran MiXCR on the multiplex PCR reads and lists one entry per CDR3 protein. The profile covers roughly 90,000 distinct CDR3 sequences, with 76% appearing a single time and 21% taken by the ten largest. Sequenced: distant non-tumor lung tissue. The source of these receptors is a woman in her fifties or sixties with non-small cell lung cancer.

This clonotype was found many times. The chain combines TRBV20-1 with TRBJ2-5; D is ambiguous. The V gene's germline CDR1 is DFQATT and CDR2 SNEGSKA (reference sequence). The CDR3 extends over 17 amino acids. The V and J ends lost 0 bases and 5 bases respectively, with 22 bases between them. The CDR3 is CSARDHLPLGLGETQYF. For the CDR3, the DNA is TGCAGTGCTAGAGATCACCTGCCCTTGGGTCTCGGGGAGACCCAGTACTTC.

To note about this clonotype: Germline is not matched at one junction end, which may reflect a read error. This chain joins TRBV6-6 and TRBJ1-1; TRBD1 matches 9 bases. This CDR3 is 15 amino acids long. The germline gives CDR1 MNHNY, CDR2 SVGAGI (reference sequence). Here the CDR3 reads CPSSFPTGGNIEAFF. The CDR3 DNA is TGTCCCAGCAGTTTCCCGACAGGGGGTAACATTGAAGCTTTCTTT.

This sequence joins TRBV20-1 and TRBJ2-3; D might be TRBD1 or TRBD2, each matching 6 bases. V was shortened by 2 bases and J by 7 bases, with 16 bases between the two germline ends. The length of the CDR3 is 14 residues. The germline gives CDR1 DFQATT, CDR2 SNEGSKA (reference sequence). The CDR3 nucleotides are TGCAGTGCTAGATTCAACGGGGGCGGGAATACGCAGTATTTT. The encoded protein is CSARFNGGGNTQYF.

Points on this clonotype: At one end, the junction sequence differs from germline, possibly due to a read error. The genes are TRBV6-2 or TRBV6-3 and TRBJ2-2, with 15 bases lining up with TRBD2. This CDR3 is built from 16 residues. Per the germline V gene, CDR1 is MNHEY and CDR2 is SVGEGT. The CDR3 here is CTSKGLAGGGTGGLFF. CDR3 coding DNA: TGTACCAGCAAGGGACTAGCGGGAGGAGGGACCGGGGGGCTGTTTTTT.

A remark on this clonotype: At one end the junction does not follow the germline gene, possibly because of a read error. The V and J genes are TRBV28 and TRBJ1-5, with D hard to call. The length of the CDR3 is 14 residues. CDR1 and CDR2 (germline): MDHEN, SYDVKM. The CDR3 DNA reads TGTGCCAGCATCCCGAAGGCAGTGAATCAGCCCCGGCATTTT. This encodes CASIPKAVNQPRHF.

This clonotype was counted a few times. At one boundary the junction diverges from the germline segment, which might be a read error. The gene calls are TRBV6-5 and TRBJ2-2, with D possibly TRBD2 on 6 matching bases. The CDR3 consists of 14 residues. Germline V gene data show CDR1 as MNHEY and CDR2 as SVGAGI. The CDR3 is CASIAGLLTGELFF. The CDR3 DNA reads as TGTGCCAGCATCGCGGGACTCCTAACCGGGGAGCTGTTTTTC.

Regarding this clonotype: Its ends do not fully match the called genes, so a read error is possible. CDR3 coding DNA: TGTGCCATCAGCCGTCAGACTTCTAGCGGGAGCTCCTACAATGTGCAGTTCTTC. Protein sequence: CAISRQTSSGSSYNVQFF. This chain uses TRBV4-2 with TRBJ2-1; 10 positions match TRBD2. In germline, CDR1 is LGHNA, CDR2 YNFKEQ. There are 18 residues in the CDR3.

This clonotype appeared once. The chain uses TRBV11-2 and TRBJ1-2; possible D gene TRBD1, 6 bases. The CDR3 totals 13 residues. V dropped 0 bases and J dropped 6 bases, with 8 bases sitting between them. From germline, CDR1 is SGHAT and CDR2 FQNNGV. The DNA of the CDR3 is TGTGCCAGCAGCTTAGAGAGGGGGAATGGCTACACCTTC. Amino acid sequence: CASSLERGNGYTF.

The sample holds one count of this clonotype. A read error may be the cause here, since a much bigger clone is one base away. This chain joins TRBV28 and TRBJ2-5; no clear D. The CDR3 runs to 14 residues. Germline CDR1 is MDHEN and CDR2 is SYDVKM. The CDR3 protein is CASGLPGRPETQYF. CDR3 nucleotide sequence: TGTGCCAGCGGTTTACCGGGTCGTCCAGAGACCCAGTACTTC. The full variable domain, its missing parts supplied by reference TRBV28 and TRBJ2-5, is DVKVTQSSRYLVKRTGEKVFLECVQDMDHENMFWYRQDPGLGLRLIYFSYDVKMKEKGDIPEGYSVSREKKERFSLILESASTNQTSMYLCASGLPGRPETQYFGPGTRLLVL.

Comments on this clonotype: Because the CDR3 is missing its conserved closing phenylalanine or tryptophan, this is likely a read error. V is TRBV12-3 or TRBV12-4 and J is TRBJ1-5; D gene uncertain. This CDR3 has 13 amino acids. For the CDR3, the DNA is TGTGCCAGCAATCTGGCCAGCAATCAACCCCAGCATTGT. This gives the protein CASNLASNQPQHC.

With respect to this clonotype: At one of its ends the junction is not consistent with the germline gene, which may arise from a read error. The chain couples TRBV19 to TRBJ1-1; D not resolved. Germline CDR1 is LNHDA and CDR2 is SQIVND (reference sequence). The length of the CDR3 is 12 residues. In nucleotides, the CDR3 is TGTGCCAGTTGCGACCGGTCCACTGAAACTTTCTTT. Residues: CASCDRSTETFF.

In regard to this clonotype: A junction end diverges from the germline sequence, so it may reflect a read error. The J gene is TRBJ1-2, the V gene TRBV6-6; 10 bases are shared with TRBD1. This CDR3 spans 16 amino acids. Per germline, CDR1 MNHNY and CDR2 SVGAGI (reference sequence). The DNA of the CDR3 is TGTGCCAGCAGTTACTCGCTTCCGACAGGGGGCTATGACTACACCTTC. Translated: CASSYSLPTGGYDYTF.

To note about this clonotype: At one boundary the junction diverges from the germline segment, which might be a read error. The gene calls are TRBV11-2 and TRBJ1-3, with D hard to call. This CDR3 is 15 amino acids long. CDR1 is SGHAT, CDR2 FQNNGV, per germline. The CDR3 sequence is CASSASMNFGNTIYF. The DNA of the CDR3 is TGTGCCAGCAGCGCAAGCATGAACTTTGGAAACACTATATATTTT. The full variable domain, its missing parts supplied by reference TRBV11-2 and TRBJ1-3, is EAGVAQSPRYKIIEKRQSVAFWCNPISGHATLYWYQQILGQGPKLLIQFQNNGVVDDSQLPKDRFSAERLKGVDSTLKIQPAKLEDSAVYLCASSASMNFGNTIYFGEGSWLTVV.

The gene calls are TRBV5-1 and TRBJ1-5; 7 nucleotides align to TRBD1. V lost 0 bases and J lost 5; bases outside the gene matches: 8. The V gene's germline CDR1 is SGHRS and CDR2 YFSETQ. The CDR3 totals 16 residues. This CDR3 reads CASSLGGTGADQPQHF. The DNA of the CDR3 is TGCGCCAGCAGCTTGGGGGGTACAGGGGCAGATCAGCCCCAGCATTTT. Supplemented by reference TRBV5-1 and TRBJ1-5, the full variable domain reads KAGVTQTPRYLIKTRGQQVTLSCSPISGHRSVSWYQQTPGQGLQFLFEYFSETQRNKGNFPGRFSGRQFSNSRSEMNVSTLELGDSALYLCASSLGGTGADQPQHFGDGTRLSIL.

Points on this clonotype: The junction differs from germline at one of its ends, possibly a read error. The rearrangement uses TRBV28 and TRBJ2-1; 8 bases are a match to TRBD2. The CDR3 extends over 15 amino acids. Germline lookup yields CDR1 MDHEN and CDR2 SYDVKM. CDR3 DNA: TGTGTCAGCAGTTTCGGGACTAGTGGGAAGAGTGAGCAGTTCTTC. As protein: CVSSFGTSGKSEQFF.

This clonotype was seen once. The rearrangement links TRBV30 to TRBJ2-1, with 8 nucleotides matching TRBD2. Germline CDR1 and CDR2: GTSNPN and SVGIG (reference sequence). The CDR3 runs 15 residues. CDR3 coding DNA: TGTGCTTCCACGAGGATAGCGGGATCCTACAATGAGCAGTTCTTC. This sequence encodes CASTRIAGSYNEQFF.

The rearrangement joins TRBV11-2 to TRBJ2-1, with 8 positions matching TRBD2. The CDR3 contains 13 residues. J was trimmed by 6 bases and V by 5 bases; bases with no gene match: 3. The germline V gene encodes CDR1 SGHAT and CDR2 FQNNGV. CDR3 sequence: CASSPGLANEQFF. The DNA for the CDR3 is TGTGCCAGCAGCCCCGGACTAGCCAATGAGCAGTTCTTC.

In the case of this clonotype: One end of the junction fails to match germline, which may point to a read error. The chain joins TRBV6-5 to TRBJ1-5; D not resolved. CDR3 length: 15 amino acids. Germline V gene data show CDR1 as MNHEY and CDR2 as SVGAGI. The CDR3 reads CASKPTPGGNQPQHF. The DNA for the CDR3 is TGTGCGAGCAAACCGACTCCGGGAGGCAATCAGCCCCAGCATTTT.

The CDR3 bases are TGTGCCAGCAGCTCTCCAGCGTGCGATGAGCAGTTCTTC. It translates to CASSSPACDEQFF. The chain carries TRBV5-4 and TRBJ2-1; D gene unclear. Trimming pared 3 bases from V and 8 bases from J, leaving 12 bases between. CDR1 is SGHNT and CDR2 is YYREEE in the germline V gene (reference sequence). This CDR3 has 13 residues. The entire variable domain, with the rest obtained from reference TRBV5-4 and TRBJ2-1, is as follows: ETGVTQSPTHLIKTRGQQVTLRCSSQSGHNTVSWYQQALGQGPQFIFQYYREEENGRGNFPPRFSGLQFPNYSSELNVNALELDDSALYLCASSSPACDEQFFGPGTRLTVL.

This clonotype was counted many times. The chain has TRBV5-1 and TRBJ1-1; perhaps TRBD1 as D (5 bases). CDR3 length: 14 residues. V dropped 2 bases and J dropped 3 bases, with 11 bases sitting between them. The germline CDR1 and CDR2 sequences are SGHRS and YFSETQ. The CDR3 DNA sequence: TGCGCCAGCAGCTTCCAGGGATCGGACACTGAAGCTTTCTTT. Its protein is CASSFQGSDTEAFF.

This clonotype was seen a few times. This sequence may be a read error, since a much larger clone differs from it by one base. The chain has TRBV28 and TRBJ1-3, with D hard to call. The germline CDR1 and CDR2 sequences are MDHEN and SYDVKM. CDR3 length: 14 residues. This CDR3 reads CTSNSRTSGNTIYF. Here the CDR3 DNA reads TGTACCAGCAACTCCCGGACCTCTGGAAACACCATATATTTT.

This rearrangement joins TRBV29-1 to TRBJ2-3; 9 bases align to TRBD1. The V gene end was trimmed by 7 bases and the J gene end by 7 bases; junction bases not matched to a gene: 6. Germline CDR1 is SQVTM and CDR2 is ANQGSEA. CDR3 length: 12 amino acids. The CDR3 DNA sequence: TGCAGCGGAACAGGGGGCGGGAATACGCAGTATTTT. This codes for CSGTGGGNTQYF.

This chain links TRBV28 with TRBJ2-1, with D possibly matching TRBD1 (7 bases). The CDR3 totals 14 residues. The germline CDR1 and CDR2 sequences are MDHEN and SYDVKM. Trimming stripped 4 bases from V and 12 bases from J, with 19 bases between. CDR3 nucleotide sequence: TGTGCCAGCAGTTCAGGGGGGTTCCGCGATGGGCAGTTCTTC. This encodes CASSSGGFRDGQFF.

Turning to this clonotype: A read error may explain this, as a much larger clone is one base away. The CDR3 protein is CSAGIPGGNIQNF. As DNA, the CDR3 is TGCAGTGCGGGGATTCCCGGGGGGAACATTCAGAACTTC. The V call is TRBV20-1, the J call TRBJ2-4; TRBD2 matches 7 bases. Germline-derived CDR1 and CDR2 are DFQATT and SNEGSKA (reference sequence). The CDR3 runs to 13 residues.